The clone carrying this T cell receptor (beta chain) came up many times. Its antigen is currently unknown. The sample is drawn from a study of early T cells in non-severe SARS-CoV-2 infection. Findings and limits, study-wide: The matching step, a VDJdb search, favored anti-spike CD8 responses and missed private and CD4 specificities.

Germline loops: CDR1 LNHDA, CDR2 SQIVND (reference sequence). This CDR3 has 20 residues. V gave up 10 bases and J gave up 0 bases; unmatched junction bases: 19. Each CDR3 protein gets one entry after TCRdb re-called the 5' RACE reads with MiXCR. The sample lists about 29,000 distinct CDR3 sequences, about 4.5% occurring once. This chain joins TRBV19 and TRBJ2-6; 9 nucleotides agree with TRBD1. The specimen sequenced was whole blood. This receptor was obtained from an adult who was a healthcare worker with PCR-confirmed SARS-CoV-2 infection or an uninfected control (not recorded which). The CDR3 DNA reads as TGTGCCACACAGCCCTCTATCCGGGACAGGGCACACTCTGGGGCCAACGTCCTGACTTTC. Its translation is CATQPSIRDRAHSGANVLTF.